The clone carrying this T cell receptor beta chain has a count of ten or more. The antigen remains undetermined. The data were obtained in a study of T cell repertoires in cytomegalovirus infection. About the study: Public TCR beta signatures were indicative of both CMV infection and a matching HLA type.

TCRdb passed the reads through MiXCR, listing each CDR3 protein once. The sample shows some 320,000 distinct CDR3 sequences, over 7.5% of them seen only once. Study-wide points: Within the response measured ex vivo, HLA-C-restricted CMV-specific TCR beta clonotypes were dominant. Using cumulative public TCR beta family frequency, the authors identified those who carried CMV together with the relevant HLA.

V lost 5 bases and J lost 6, with 20 bases in between. The CDR3 contains 17 residues. CDR1 and CDR2 from the germline V gene are SGHTA and FQGNSA. Sequencing used PBMCs. This rearrangement joins TRBV7-2 to TRBJ1-6; possibly TRBD1 for D (5 bases). This clonotype was obtained from a human donor in good health (CMV status not recorded). Some clones in this sample may be carry-over from other donors' samples. The CDR3 DNA reads TGTGCCAGCAGCCGGCGAGGTGGGGCAGGGTTTAATTCACCCCTCCACTTT. Translating it yields CASSRRGGAGFNSPLHF.